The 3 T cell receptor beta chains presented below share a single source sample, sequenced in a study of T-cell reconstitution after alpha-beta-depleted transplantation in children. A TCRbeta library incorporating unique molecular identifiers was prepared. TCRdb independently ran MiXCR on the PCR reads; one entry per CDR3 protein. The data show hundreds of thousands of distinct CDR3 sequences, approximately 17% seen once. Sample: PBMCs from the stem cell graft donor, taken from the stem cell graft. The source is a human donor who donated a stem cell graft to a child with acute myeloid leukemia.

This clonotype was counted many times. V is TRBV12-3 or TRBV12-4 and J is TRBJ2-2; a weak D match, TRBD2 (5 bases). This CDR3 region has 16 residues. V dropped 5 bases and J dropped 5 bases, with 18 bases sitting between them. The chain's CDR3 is CASSHDYRRRTGELFF. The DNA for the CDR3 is TGTGCCAGCAGTCACGACTACAGAAGGAGAACCGGGGAGCTGTTTTTT.

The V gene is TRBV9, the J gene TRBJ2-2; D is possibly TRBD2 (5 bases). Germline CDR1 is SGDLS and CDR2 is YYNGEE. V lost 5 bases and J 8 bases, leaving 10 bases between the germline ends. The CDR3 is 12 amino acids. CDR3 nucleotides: TGTGCCAGCAGTGACCCGGGAGGGGAGCTGTTTTTT. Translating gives CASSDPGGELFF.

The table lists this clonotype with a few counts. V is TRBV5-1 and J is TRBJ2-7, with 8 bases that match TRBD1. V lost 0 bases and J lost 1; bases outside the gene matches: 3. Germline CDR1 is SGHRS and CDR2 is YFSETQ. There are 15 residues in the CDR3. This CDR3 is CASSLGTGYSYEQYV. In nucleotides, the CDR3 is TGCGCCAGCAGCTTGGGGACAGGGTATTCCTACGAGCAGTACGTC.